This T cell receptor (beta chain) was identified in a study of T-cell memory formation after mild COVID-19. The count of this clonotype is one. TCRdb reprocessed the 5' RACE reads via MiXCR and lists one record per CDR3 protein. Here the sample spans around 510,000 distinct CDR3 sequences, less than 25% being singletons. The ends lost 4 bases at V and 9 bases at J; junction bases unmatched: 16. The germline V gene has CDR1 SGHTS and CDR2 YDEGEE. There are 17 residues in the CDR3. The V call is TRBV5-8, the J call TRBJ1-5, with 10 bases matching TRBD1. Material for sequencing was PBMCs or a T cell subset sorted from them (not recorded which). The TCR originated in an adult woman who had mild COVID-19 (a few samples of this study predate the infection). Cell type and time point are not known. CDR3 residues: CASSLRGTGVLVLPQHF. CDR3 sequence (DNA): TGTGCCAGCAGCCTTAGAGGGACAGGGGTTCTAGTCTTGCCCCAGCATTTT.